This T cell receptor beta chain stems from a study of blood T cell repertoires in COVID-19. Across the whole study: In each case, the material was cDNA or gDNA derived from T cells, B-cell-depleted T cells, or PBMCs.

As handled by the study authors: Estimates of nucleated cell counts were drawn from the amplification of reference gene primers. Measured with immunoSEQ multiplex PCR; TCRdb has only the in-frame clones, and not every one. V and J calls and clone size are those listed in that table; D and trimming were worked out from the DNA. The data show about 250,000 clones, 90% seen once. Germline V lookup: CDR1 MNHNS, CDR2 SASEGT. V lost 2 bases to trimming and J lost 8 bases; unmatched junction nucleotides: 3. The CDR3 length is 13 residues. Followed over time, Seattle patients had been enrolled while infection was active.

The sequenced sample consisted of peripheral blood. This sequence originates from a woman in her sixties or seventies with COVID-19, enrolled during active disease. J is TRBJ1-2 and V is TRBV6-1, with TRBD1 matching over 9 bases. This CDR3 reads CASSESGQGGYTF. The CDR3 DNA is TGTGCCAGCAGTGAAAGCGGACAGGGGGGCTACACCTTC.